The clone carrying this T cell receptor beta chain was detected many times. These data originate in a study of T-cell reconstitution after alpha-beta-depleted transplantation in children. Molecular barcoding with unique molecular identifiers was used for the TCRbeta library. Each CDR3 protein is one row after TCRdb ran MiXCR on the PCR reads. This sample has around 680,000 distinct CDR3 sequences, with over 15% found just once. The TCR comes from a human donor who donated a stem cell graft to a child with acute myeloid leukemia. Sequencing used PBMCs from the stem cell graft donor, obtained from the stem cell graft.

The CDR3 loop is CSARGSLGAETQYF. Written as DNA, the CDR3 is TGCAGTGCTAGAGGCTCGTTAGGGGCTGAGACCCAGTACTTC. The chain couples TRBV20-1 to TRBJ2-5; weak D call: TRBD1 (5 bases). Deletions cut 1 base from V and 5 bases from J, with 14 bases between. This CDR3 is built from 14 residues. Germline CDR1 reads DFQATT; CDR2 reads SNEGSKA (reference sequence).